Sequencing of this TCR beta chain was carried out in a study of tumor-infiltrating lymphocytes in primary liver carcinoma (dated by TCRdb to about 2017). General notes on the study: The five patients, three men and two women aged 30 to 69 years, had hepatocellular carcinoma (four) or combined HCC and intrahepatic cholangiocarcinoma (one). Tumors of the five patients were stage T1-T3 N0M0 with maximum diameters of roughly 4.2 to 11 cm. TCRbeta repertoire sequencing, expression microarrays and whole-exome sequencing were combined in the study across five regions of each liver tumor, with adjacent normal tissue and blood also included. To link TCRbeta repertoire diversity with the local molecular phenotype, the roughly 26 tumor region samples were profiled using Agilent mRNA microarrays. Repertoires from technical replicates were highly reproducible, with mean shared-clone rates around 0.89 and correlation coefficients above 0.95. TCRbeta repertoire sequencing covered 35 specimens from 5 patients: about 25 tumor regions, 5 adjacent noncancerous liver tissues and 5 peripheral blood samples. Each sample produced about 3.5 to 7.5 million productive TCRbeta reads, and read depth showed no significant difference between tissue types. What the research found in general, with its limitations: Compared with blood, tumors had a significantly larger share of the repertoire taken up by the top 250 clones (p = 0.039). Repertoire overlap was higher between tumor regions (mean roughly 35%) than tumor-adjacent (around 17%) or tumor-blood (14%) pairs, consistent with antigen-driven expansion. Comparison of CD4+ and CD8+ T cell repertoires was precluded by the use of bulk unsorted samples. Only about 7.5-24% of top clones were found in all five regions of a tumor, suggesting spatial heterogeneity of tumor-infiltrating T cells. Because only the TCR beta chain was sequenced and unpaired alpha chains were not captured, true repertoire diversity is likely underestimated. The study included only four or five patients, and the authors note findings should be validated in a larger study.

A constant-region primer and ProtoScript II reverse transcriptase were used to reverse-transcribe TCRbeta-specific cDNA from approximately 550 ng total RNA. TCRbeta libraries were built with three nested multiplex PCR rounds, a slightly modified ARM-PCR procedure. Each of the first two PCR rounds ran for 9 to 10 cycles using multiplex TRBV1-TRBV30 forward primers together with a Cbeta reverse primer. A final 25-cycle PCR with Deep VentR polymerase added sample barcodes and Illumina adapters. Before sequencing, amplicons between 200 and 500 bp were purified from gel using a QIAquick gel extraction kit. An Illumina HiSeq 2500 was used to sequence the TCRbeta amplicons, generating 250-bp paired-end reads. The authors' analysis ran thus. Trimmomatic v0.33 was used to quality-trim the reads, and FLASH v1.2.11 was used to merge paired reads so that full CDR3 sequences could be recovered. V, D and J germline segments were assigned to the rearranged TCRbeta sequences by MiGEC v1.2.1b. Clonotype statistics and Shannon-Wiener diversity indices were calculated with VDJtools v1.0.0. To cut down on sampling bias, every analysis after diversity analysis relied on just the 250 most abundant clonotypes from each sample. TCRdb's own reprocessing of the public reads used fastp at Q25 and MiXCR and kept productive beta chains. Each entry is one CDR3 protein sequence, shown with its most common DNA and genes. The V and J calls follow TCRdb's processing rather than the paper's. In this sample the table shows some 180,000 distinct CDR3 sequences, approximately 80% of which occur a single time. The ten largest clones capture around 18% of the sample.

Trimming removed 8 bases from V and 4 bases from J; the gene matches leave 7 bases unexplained. The CDR3, from cysteine to phenylalanine, totals 13 residues. Only the CDR3 region is kept as DNA, spanning 39 bases read in frame from base 1. Based on the germline V gene, the CDR1 and CDR2 sequences are SQVTM and ANQGSEA. Total RNA and DNA were co-extracted without cell sorting from 20-30 mg of bulk tissue using the AllPrep DNA/RNA mini kit. Between November 2015 and early 2016, about 5 patients in China with histopathologically diagnosed primary liver carcinoma had their tumors surgically resected. At the time of sampling, the patients had chronic HBV infection and had not received any treatment. Each tumor was sampled at five spatially separated regions: the tumor centre plus the superior, inferior, left-lateral and right-lateral poles. More than 90% viable tumor cells were found by histology in every tumor sample. Fresh tumor and adjacent tissue pieces were bisected; one half was stored in RNAlater at -80°C, the other sent for histology.

Remarks on this clonotype: Its antigen specificity is not known. Base qualities are not at hand, and no much larger clone is one base apart.

This receptor was identified in a man aged 35-49 years with primary liver carcinoma and hepatitis B virus infection. The chain was built from TRBV29-1 and TRBJ2-1; 8 junctional bases match TRBD2. The sequenced sample consisted of tumor tissue from primary liver carcinoma. The nucleotide sequence is given as TGCAGCATCCCTGGGACTAGATACAATGAGCAGTTCTTC. This is translated as CSIPGTRYNEQFF.